These 32 T cell receptor beta chains share one sample of origin, sequenced in a study of beta chain features in type 1 diabetes. The sequenced template was cDNA made from the entire isolated RNA. Data came from immunoSEQ multiplex PCR; TCRdb stores just in-frame clones and leaves some out. This table holds over 40,000 clones, roughly 56% found once. The sample comprised Tregs from blood. The origin of the receptors is a woman aged 18-29 years in good health.

This clone was found a few times. V usage is TRBV10-3 and J usage is TRBJ1-4; 11 bases line up with TRBD1. This CDR3 region has 13 residues. V lost 8 bases and J lost 7; bases outside the gene matches: 3. CDR1 and CDR2 from the germline V gene are ENHRY and SYGVKD. CDR3 loop: CAIGQGASEKLFF. CDR3 nucleotide sequence: TGTGCCATCGGACAGGGGGCGAGTGAAAAACTGTTTTTT.

This clone was seen more than once but under ten times. V and J are TRBV6-1 and TRBJ1-4, with 7 nucleotides matching TRBD1. Germline trimming cut 4 bases from V and 0 bases from J; bases unmatched to any gene: 2. This CDR3 region has 15 residues. Germline lookup yields CDR1 MNHNS and CDR2 SASEGT. The CDR3 is CASSGGTATNEKLFF. CDR3 DNA sequence: TGTGCCAGCAGTGGTGGGACAGCAACTAATGAAAAACTGTTTTTT.

This clone was seen a handful of times. The chain combines TRBV5-1 with TRBJ2-1; 8 bases line up with TRBD1. This CDR3 has 13 amino acids. The V gene's germline CDR1 is SGHRS and CDR2 YFSETQ. The trim removed 4 bases at V and 10 bases at J, leaving 7 bases unmatched. This chain's CDR3 is CASSRAGGWEQFF. The DNA for the CDR3 is TGCGCCAGCAGCCGAGCAGGGGGCTGGGAGCAGTTCTTC.

This rearrangement joins TRBV5-4 to TRBJ2-3; TRBD2 matches at 7 bases. This CDR3 is built from 15 residues. Germline CDR1 and CDR2: SGHNT and YYREEE (reference sequence). Trimming cost V 7 bases and J 3 bases; bases outside gene matches: 11. In DNA, the CDR3 is TGTGCCAGCCTCGGGGAGGGGTCGGGAACAGATACGCAGTATTTT. Protein sequence: CASLGEGSGTDTQYF.

In this sample, this clone turned up a few times. The chain links TRBV14 to TRBJ1-5; no clear D. Trimming stripped 4 bases from V and 4 bases from J, with 11 bases between. CDR1 SGHDN and CDR2 FVKESK come from the germline V gene. The CDR3 spans 14 residues. CDR3 coding DNA: TGTGCCAGCAGCCTCTTTGGCGGGAATCAGCCCCAGCATTTT. Translating it yields CASSLFGGNQPQHF.

This chain links TRBV18 with TRBJ1-4, with no clear D. Trimming pared 9 bases from V and 6 bases from J, leaving 8 bases between. The length of the CDR3 is 11 residues. CDR1 is KGHSH, CDR2 LQKENI, per germline. The CDR3 region is CASFTDEKLFF. CDR3 nucleotides: TGTGCCAGTTTCACGGATGAAAAACTGTTTTTT.

CDR3 in amino acids: CAINPGTGNGYTF. The DNA of the CDR3 is TGTGCCATCAACCCCGGGACAGGGAACGGCTACACCTTC. The chain recombines TRBV10-3 with TRBJ1-2, with 9 bases lining up with TRBD1. The V and J ends lost 7 bases and 8 bases, in that order; junction bases with no gene match: 8. This CDR3 has 13 amino acids. Germline V gene data show CDR1 as ENHRY and CDR2 as SYGVKD.

The rearrangement uses TRBV18 and TRBJ2-6; TRBD1 is a possible D gene (5 bases). Between the trimmed V and J ends, which lost 1 base and 0 bases, there was a span of 13 bases. The CDR3 has 18 residues. The V gene's germline CDR1 is KGHSH and CDR2 LQKENI. In DNA, the CDR3 is TGTGCCAGCTCACCACTTGGCAGGGTCAACTCTGGGGCCAACGTCCTGACTTTC. Protein sequence: CASSPLGRVNSGANVLTF. The variable domain in full, completed from reference TRBV18 and TRBJ2-6, reads NAGVMQNPRHLVRRRGQEARLRCSPMKGHSHVYWYRQLPEEGLKFMVYLQKENIIDESGMPKERFSAEFPKEGPSILRIQQVVRGDSAAYFCASSPLGRVNSGANVLTFGAGSRLTVL.

This clone is medium-sized by share. The V gene is TRBV5-1, the J gene TRBJ2-3, with 13 bases lining up with TRBD2. This CDR3 is built from 16 residues. Per germline, CDR1 SGHRS and CDR2 YFSETQ. V was clipped by 4 bases and J by 3 bases; unmatched bases: 5. The CDR3 reads CASSDGTSGMTDTQYF. The CDR3 DNA is TGCGCCAGCAGCGACGGGACTAGCGGGATGACAGATACGCAGTATTTT.

This chain links TRBV28 with TRBJ1-2, with D maybe TRBD1 (5 bases). Trimming took off 1 base at V and 3 bases at J, with 12 bases between the two ends. Germline values: CDR1 MDHEN, CDR2 SYDVKM. The CDR3 covers 15 residues. The CDR3 region is CASSLSQGVDYGYTF. CDR3 coding DNA: TGTGCCAGCAGTTTATCCCAGGGCGTGGACTATGGCTACACCTTC.

This chain connects TRBV5-4 to TRBJ2-7; TRBD1 matches 8 bases. The ends lost 0 bases at V and 6 bases at J; junction bases unmatched: 11. This CDR3 is built from 16 residues. The germline V gene encodes CDR1 SGHNT and CDR2 YYREEE (reference sequence). The chain's CDR3 is CASSLEGGRGRPEQYF. CDR3 in DNA: TGTGCCAGCAGCTTGGAGGGGGGCAGGGGGCGCCCCGAGCAGTACTTC.

This sequence joins TRBV5-3 and TRBJ2-2, with a tentative D call TRBD2 (5 bases). TRBV5-3 is known as an ORF, though its function is uncertain. This CDR3 is 17 amino acids long. The ends were cut back, 5 bases at V and 2 bases at J, with 19 bases in the middle. In nucleotides, the CDR3 is TGTGCCAGAAGTGACGGGTCTTGGCGGGTAAACACCGGGGAGCTGTTTTTT. Its protein is CARSDGSWRVNTGELFF.

In this sample, this clone turned up a few times. The chain uses TRBV7-9 and TRBJ2-7, with TRBD2 matching over 13 bases. With V trimmed by 2 bases and J by 4 bases, 5 bases remained unmatched. CDR3 length: 16 amino acids. CDR1 and CDR2 from the germline V gene are SEHNR and FQNEAQ (reference sequence). The chain's CDR3 is CASSLPGLAGRYEQYF. The DNA for the CDR3 is TGTGCCAGCAGCTTACCGGGACTAGCGGGAAGATACGAGCAGTACTTC.

CDR3 residues: CASSGHLGPGDTGELFF. The CDR3 nucleotides are TGCGCCAGCAGCGGACACTTGGGGCCAGGTGACACCGGGGAGCTGTTTTTT. The V and J genes are TRBV4-3 and TRBJ2-2; D might be TRBD1 (5 bases). The CDR3 spans 17 residues. The V end was cut by 5 bases, the J end by 3 bases, with 19 bases between. CDR1 and CDR2 from the germline V gene are LGHNA and YSLEER.

The chain links TRBV5-6 to TRBJ1-2; D not resolved. The V end was cut by 4 bases, the J end by 7 bases, with 8 bases between. The CDR3 loop spans 11 amino acids. Germline CDR1 is SGHDT and CDR2 is YYEEEE. CDR3 protein: CASSLYRGYTF. CDR3 in DNA: TGTGCCAGCAGCCTGTATCGTGGCTACACCTTC.

The chain carries TRBV7-8 and TRBJ2-5, with TRBD2 identical over 8 bases. V gave up 4 bases and J gave up 3 bases; unmatched junction bases: 7. Germline V gene sequence: CDR1 SGHVS, CDR2 FQNEAQ. This CDR3 is built from 15 residues. The CDR3 sequence is CASSYVPGLEETQYF. The CDR3 DNA follows: TGTGCCAGCAGCTACGTCCCGGGACTAGAAGAGACCCAGTACTTC.

This clone was seen only a few times. As DNA, the CDR3 is TGTGCCAGCACCCTACCTCCAGGACAGGGAGGGGGCTACACCTTC. This codes for CASTLPPGQGGGYTF. The chain links TRBV6-6 to TRBJ1-2; TRBD1 aligns across 8 bases. V shed 7 bases, J shed 8 bases, and the junction held 15 bases outside the gene matches. The CDR3 loop spans 15 amino acids. Germline lookup yields CDR1 MNHNY and CDR2 SVGAGI (reference sequence).

This clone showed up just once. The gene calls are TRBV6-4 and TRBJ2-7, with TRBD2 matching over 9 bases. The germline gives CDR1 MRHNA, CDR2 SNTAGT. V lost 8 bases and J lost 1; bases outside the gene matches: 9. The CDR3 has 15 amino acids. This CDR3 is CASARQAGGSYEQYF. The CDR3 nucleotides are TGTGCCAGCGCTCGCCAAGCGGGAGGTTCCTACGAGCAGTACTTC.

The chain recombines TRBV6-5 with TRBJ2-5; D possibly corresponds to TRBD1 (6 bases). The CDR3 is made up of 14 amino acids. V lost 5 bases and J 1 base, leaving 11 bases between the germline ends. The germline CDR1 and CDR2 sequences are MNHEY and SVGAGI. CDR3 DNA sequence: TGTGCCAGCAGTAGGGGGTCCTCCCAAGAGACCCAGTACTTC. This translates into CASSRGSSQETQYF.

In this sample, this clone is large. The chain recombines TRBV19 with TRBJ1-2, with D perhaps TRBD1 (5 bases). Germline V gene data show CDR1 as LNHDA and CDR2 as SQIVND (reference sequence). Trimming removed 3 bases at V and 6 bases at J, with 11 bases between. CDR3 length: 13 residues. The CDR3 nucleotides read TGTGCCAGTAGTATGCGGGGGTTCGATGGCTACACCTTC. It yields the protein CASSMRGFDGYTF.

The V call is TRBV7-2, the J call TRBJ2-1, with D possibly TRBD2 on 8 matching bases. CDR3 length: 17 residues. Trimming took off 5 bases at V and 7 bases at J, with 24 bases between the two ends. Germline loops: CDR1 SGHTA, CDR2 FQGNSA. CDR3 sequence (DNA): TGTGCCAGCAGCCAAGACAGGGCTAGCGGGCCCACGAATGAGCAGTTCTTC. Translated, it gives CASSQDRASGPTNEQFF.

J is TRBJ1-2 and V is TRBV30; TRBD1 aligns across 9 bases. The CDR3 spans 14 residues. Germline V gene lookup returns CDR1 GTSNPN and CDR2 SVGIG (reference sequence). V gave up 2 bases and J gave up 3 bases; unmatched junction bases: 4. For the CDR3, the DNA is TGTGCCTGGAGTTACAGGGGGCGGTACTATGGCTACACCTTC. As protein: CAWSYRGRYYGYTF.

This clone showed up just a few times. The chain has TRBV5-1 and TRBJ2-7, with 8 bases aligning to TRBD2. The germline CDR1 and CDR2 sequences are SGHRS and YFSETQ. CDR3 length: 13 amino acids. The V segment lost 7 bases and the J segment 3 bases; nucleotides outside the gene matches: 6. The DNA of the CDR3 is TGCGCCAGCGGCAGCGGGAGTAACTACGAGCAGTACTTC. Protein product: CASGSGSNYEQYF. The full variable domain, in which reference TRBV5-1 and TRBJ2-7 provide the parts outside the CDR3, is KAGVTQTPRYLIKTRGQQVTLSCSPISGHRSVSWYQQTPGQGLQFLFEYFSETQRNKGNFPGRFSGRQFSNSRSEMNVSTLELGDSALYLCASGSGSNYEQYFGPGTRLTVT.

This clone was counted a few times. This chain connects TRBV28 to TRBJ1-4, with D uncertain. The CDR3 runs 12 residues. The V end was cut by 5 bases, the J end by 4 bases, with 5 bases between. Germline CDR1 is MDHEN and CDR2 is SYDVKM. The CDR3 loop reads CASSILNEKLFF. CDR3 sequence (DNA): TGTGCCAGCAGTATCCTTAATGAAAAACTGTTTTTT.

The rearrangement links TRBV10-2 to TRBJ2-3; 12 positions agree with TRBD2. The J segment lost 6 bases and the V segment lost 6 bases, leaving 13 bases of the junction unmatched. The CDR3 runs to 17 residues. The germline CDR1 and CDR2 sequences are WSHSY and SAAADI. DNA of the CDR3: TGCGCCAGCAGGGATCAGGGACTAGCGGGCCCAGGGGATACGCAGTATTTT. Encoded protein: CASRDQGLAGPGDTQYF.

V gene TRBV19 combines with J gene TRBJ2-7; maybe TRBD1 (6 bases). The germline V gene has CDR1 LNHDA and CDR2 SQIVND (reference sequence). V was clipped by 2 bases and J by 7 bases, with 15 bases between them. This CDR3 is 14 amino acids long. The CDR3 coding sequence is TGTGCCAGTAGTATACATCAGGGGCGCGGGGAGCAGTACTTC. Translating it yields CASSIHQGRGEQYF.

This chain links TRBV11-2 with TRBJ1-1; D not certain. The germline gives CDR1 SGHAT, CDR2 FQNNGV. The V end lost 2 bases, the J end lost 5 bases, and 15 bases lay between the germline ends. The CDR3 length is 15 residues. The CDR3 coding sequence is TGTGCCAGCAGCTTAAAACGGGTTCGCGCAACTGAAGCTTTCTTT. This translates into CASSLKRVRATEAFF.

This clone appeared a few times. The chain employs TRBV7-9 and TRBJ1-1; TRBD1 is a possible D gene (6 bases). The CDR3 totals 15 residues. Per the germline V gene, CDR1 is SEHNR and CDR2 is FQNEAQ (reference sequence). Trimming removed 6 bases at V and 6 bases at J, with 20 bases between. The CDR3: CASRSPVMNRAEAFF. The CDR3 DNA sequence: TGTGCCAGCAGATCGCCAGTGATGAACAGGGCTGAAGCTTTCTTT.

This sequence joins TRBV18 and TRBJ1-1; D perhaps matches TRBD1 (5 bases). Germline values: CDR1 KGHSH, CDR2 LQKENI. This CDR3 spans 15 amino acids. Trimming left V 4 bases short and J 3 bases short, with 15 bases between. For the CDR3, the DNA is TGTGCCAGCTCACTAGGCGGGGGTAAAGACACTGAAGCTTTCTTT. Protein sequence: CASSLGGGKDTEAFF.

This clone was counted once. V is TRBV2 and J is TRBJ2-1; 13 bases match TRBD2. After removal of 10 bases from V and 11 bases from J, the junction contained 14 bases not matched to a gene. Germline CDR1 and CDR2: SNHLY and FYNNEI. The CDR3 is 15 amino acids. DNA of the CDR3: TGTGCCATCGCAACCCGGACTAGCGGGAGTGGGCAGCAGTTCTTC. Encoded protein: CAIATRTSGSGQQFF. Full variable domain (outside the CDR3, taken from reference TRBV2 and TRBJ2-1): EPEVTQTPSHQVTQMGQEVILRCVPISNHLYFYWYRQILGQKVEFLVSFYNNEISEKSEIFDDQFSVERPDGSNFTLKIRSTKLEDSAMYFCAIATRTSGSGQQFFGPGTRLTVL.

This chain uses TRBV29-1 with TRBJ1-4; 10 nucleotides line up with TRBD1. With V trimmed by 6 bases and J by 13 bases, 11 bases remained unmatched. The CDR3 has 13 amino acids. Looked up from germline, CDR1 is SQVTM and CDR2 is ANQGSEA. The CDR3 sequence is CSVVPGQGNRLFF. For the CDR3, the DNA is TGCAGCGTCGTCCCGGGACAGGGGAACCGACTGTTTTTT.

The chain couples TRBV14 to TRBJ1-2, with a possible D match to TRBD1 (6 bases). The V gene's germline CDR1 is SGHDN and CDR2 FVKESK. V gave up 4 bases and J gave up 4 bases, with 13 bases separating them. CDR3 size: 14 residues. This CDR3 reads CASSPAGQLYGYTF. The CDR3 region has the DNA TGTGCCAGCAGCCCAGCGGGACAACTCTATGGCTACACCTTC.